The rows below give T cell receptor beta chains drawn from one sample of a study of shared clonotypes between healthy human individuals. Clones were sequenced by immunoSEQ multiplex PCR, and TCRdb holds only the in-frame ones, with some missing. The sample records millions of clones, over 85% being singletons. The sample comprised naive CD8+ T cells sorted from blood. These receptors were obtained from a man aged 18 to 35 in good health. The CDR3 runs from the conserved cysteine through the conserved F or W. A D gene is named only where the DNA matches it firmly. Size is stated for part of the rows, as once, few or many counts, or as a class when the clone is expanded.

d_call: NA
j_call: TRBJ1-3
clone_size: NA
v_call: TRBV5-4
cdr3_nt: TGTGCCAGCAGCTTGGATCTTGGGCAGGGCGAAAACACCATATATTTT
cdr3_aa: CASSLDLGQGENTIYF

d_call: NA
j_call: TRBJ1-4
clone_size: NA
v_call: TRBV28
cdr3_nt: TGTGCCAGCAGTTTCCCGGCGGACGGACAAGCAACTAATGAAAAACTGTTTTTT
cdr3_aa: CASSFPADGQATNEKLFF

d_call: NA
j_call: TRBJ1-2
clone_size: NA
v_call: TRBV29-1
cdr3_nt: TGCAGCGTTGTGCGGGCAGGGGATAACTATGGCTACACCTTC
cdr3_aa: CSVVRAGDNYGYTF

d_call: TRBD2
j_call: TRBJ2-1
clone_size: NA
v_call: TRBV28
cdr3_nt: TGTGCCAGCGAACCGTACAGCGGGGGACACAATGAGCAGTTCTTC
cdr3_aa: CASEPYSGGHNEQFF

d_call: NA
j_call: TRBJ1-2
clone_size: few
v_call: TRBV27
cdr3_nt: TGTGCCAGCGGGTACTACGAAGGCTACACCTTC
cdr3_aa: CASGYYEGYTF

d_call: TRBD2
j_call: TRBJ2-7
clone_size: NA
v_call: TRBV7-2
cdr3_nt: TGTGCCAGCAGCTTAGGAGCTAGCGGGAGCGGGCACGAGCAGTACTTC
cdr3_aa: CASSLGASGSGHEQYF

d_call: NA
j_call: TRBJ2-3
clone_size: NA
v_call: TRBV19
cdr3_nt: TGTGCCAGTACCCTGTGGGGACAAGGCACAGATACGCAGTATTTT
cdr3_aa: CASTLWGQGTDTQYF

d_call: TRBD2
j_call: TRBJ2-1
clone_size: NA
v_call: TRBV4-2
cdr3_nt: TGTGCCAGCAGCTTGACTAGCGGGGGGGCGTATGAGCAGTTCTTC
cdr3_aa: CASSLTSGGAYEQFF

d_call: NA
j_call: TRBJ2-7
clone_size: NA
v_call: TRBV11-2
cdr3_nt: TGTGCCAGCAGCTTAGGTGGGGGACTCTACGAGCAGTACTTC
cdr3_aa: CASSLGGGLYEQYF

d_call: NA
j_call: TRBJ1-5
clone_size: NA
v_call: TRBV21-1
cdr3_nt: TGTGCCAGCAGCAAAGTGGGCAGGAGGTATAGCAATCAGCCCCAGCATTTT
cdr3_aa: CASSKVGRRYSNQPQHF

d_call: NA
j_call: TRBJ1-6
clone_size: NA
v_call: TRBV6-6
cdr3_nt: TGTGCCAGCAGTTACGGAAGAGCCTATAATTCACCCCTCCACTTT
cdr3_aa: CASSYGRAYNSPLHF

d_call: TRBD2
j_call: TRBJ2-2
clone_size: once
v_call: TRBV10-2
cdr3_nt: TGCGCCAGCAGTTGGACTAGCGGTAACACCGGGGAGCTGTTTTTT
cdr3_aa: CASSWTSGNTGELFF

d_call: NA
j_call: TRBJ2-3
clone_size: NA
v_call: TRBV7-2
cdr3_nt: TGTGCCAGCAGCTTAATCCCGCCCAGGGGAACTAGCACAGATACGCAGTATTTT
cdr3_aa: CASSLIPPRGTSTDTQYF

d_call: NA
j_call: TRBJ2-7
clone_size: NA
v_call: TRBV7-9
cdr3_nt: TGTGCCAGCAGCTTCGACACCGACTACGAGCAGTACTTC
cdr3_aa: CASSFDTDYEQYF

d_call: NA
j_call: TRBJ2-3
clone_size: NA
v_call: TRBV4-1
cdr3_nt: TGCGCCAGCAGCCAAGACGCAGGGATAGATACGCAGTATTTT
cdr3_aa: CASSQDAGIDTQYF

d_call: NA
j_call: TRBJ1-5
clone_size: NA
v_call: TRBV7-8
cdr3_nt: TGTGCCAGCAGCTTAGGGGGGGCAGGTAACAATCAGCCCCAGCATTTT
cdr3_aa: CASSLGGAGNNQPQHF

d_call: TRBD1
j_call: TRBJ2-7
clone_size: NA
v_call: TRBV7-9
cdr3_nt: TGTGCCAGCAGCTCGGACAGGGCGAGGGATGAGCAGTACTTC
cdr3_aa: CASSSDRARDEQYF

d_call: NA
j_call: TRBJ2-7
clone_size: NA
v_call: TRBV27
cdr3_nt: TGTGCCAGCAGTTTATGGGGGACGAACGAGCAGTACTTC
cdr3_aa: CASSLWGTNEQYF

d_call: NA
j_call: TRBJ2-7
clone_size: once
v_call: TRBV9
cdr3_nt: TGTGCCAGCAGCGTAGCCTCTGGGGGCTTGTACGAGCAGTACTTC
cdr3_aa: CASSVASGGLYEQYF

d_call: NA
j_call: TRBJ2-2
clone_size: NA
v_call: TRBV10-2
cdr3_nt: TGCGCCAGCAGTGAGTCAGTTGAAGCGAACACCGGGGAGCTGTTTTTT
cdr3_aa: CASSESVEANTGELFF

d_call: TRBD2
j_call: TRBJ2-7
clone_size: NA
v_call: TRBV12-5
cdr3_nt: TGTGCTAGTGGTTTGGTACAACTAGCGGACAGCTCCTACGAGCAGTACTTC
cdr3_aa: CASGLVQLADSSYEQYF

d_call: NA
j_call: TRBJ1-5
clone_size: once
v_call: TRBV6-5
cdr3_nt: TGTGCCAGCAGTGACAGAGAAGCAAATCAGCCCCAGCATTTT
cdr3_aa: CASSDREANQPQHF

d_call: NA
j_call: TRBJ2-1
clone_size: NA
v_call: TRBV5-6
cdr3_nt: TGTGCCAGCAGCCGCATTAATGAGCAGTTCTTC
cdr3_aa: CASSRINEQFF

d_call: TRBD1
j_call: TRBJ2-7
clone_size: NA
v_call: TRBV19
cdr3_nt: TGTGCCAGTAGTTCTGGGACAGGTTCCTACGAGCAGTACTTC
cdr3_aa: CASSSGTGSYEQYF

d_call: TRBD1
j_call: TRBJ2-3
clone_size: NA
v_call: TRBV6-6
cdr3_nt: TGTGCCAGCAGTTACACAACAGGGGCTAGCACAGATACGCAGTATTTT
cdr3_aa: CASSYTTGASTDTQYF

d_call: TRBD1
j_call: TRBJ2-3
clone_size: NA
v_call: TRBV4-1
cdr3_nt: TGCGCCAGCAGTCGTGGGACAGGGAGCACAGATACGCAGTATTTT
cdr3_aa: CASSRGTGSTDTQYF

d_call: NA
j_call: TRBJ1-4
clone_size: NA
v_call: TRBV6-5
cdr3_nt: TGTGCCAGCAGTTACTCCGCCTATGCAACTAATGAAAAACTGTTTTTT
cdr3_aa: CASSYSAYATNEKLFF